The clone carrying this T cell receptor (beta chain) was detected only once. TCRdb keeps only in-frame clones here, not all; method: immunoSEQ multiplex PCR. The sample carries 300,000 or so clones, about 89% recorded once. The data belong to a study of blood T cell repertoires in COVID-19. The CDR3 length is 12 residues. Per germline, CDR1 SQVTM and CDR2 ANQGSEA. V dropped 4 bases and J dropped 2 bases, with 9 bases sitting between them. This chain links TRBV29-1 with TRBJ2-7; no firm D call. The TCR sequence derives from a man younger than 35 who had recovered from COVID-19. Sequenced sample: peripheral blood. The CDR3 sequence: CSVVGSAYEQYF. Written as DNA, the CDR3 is TGCAGCGTTGTGGGCTCCGCCTACGAGCAGTACTTC.